The TCR beta chain under discussion was sequenced for a study of response to subunit inactivated influenza vaccine. General study points: The authors suggested that every seasonal influenza vaccination recruits few new T cells.

Germline lookup yields CDR1 MGHRA and CDR2 YSYEKL. This CDR3 spans 14 amino acids. V was pared by 4 bases and J by 6 bases, with 15 bases between. TCRdb passed the RT-PCR reads through MiXCR, listing each CDR3 protein once. Of around 520,000 distinct CDR3 sequences in the sample, 10% to 15% were seen once. In regard to this clonotype: Its matching antigen is unknown.

Material: PBMCs from blood, obtained on the day of vaccination. The chain recombines TRBV4-1 with TRBJ1-1; TRBD1 is a possible D gene (6 bases). The TCR was taken from a man aged 45-65 years who received an inactivated influenza vaccine. CDR3 bases: TGCGCCAGCAGCCCCAATACAGGGCTTCCTGAAGCTTTCTTT. Translation: CASSPNTGLPEAFF.